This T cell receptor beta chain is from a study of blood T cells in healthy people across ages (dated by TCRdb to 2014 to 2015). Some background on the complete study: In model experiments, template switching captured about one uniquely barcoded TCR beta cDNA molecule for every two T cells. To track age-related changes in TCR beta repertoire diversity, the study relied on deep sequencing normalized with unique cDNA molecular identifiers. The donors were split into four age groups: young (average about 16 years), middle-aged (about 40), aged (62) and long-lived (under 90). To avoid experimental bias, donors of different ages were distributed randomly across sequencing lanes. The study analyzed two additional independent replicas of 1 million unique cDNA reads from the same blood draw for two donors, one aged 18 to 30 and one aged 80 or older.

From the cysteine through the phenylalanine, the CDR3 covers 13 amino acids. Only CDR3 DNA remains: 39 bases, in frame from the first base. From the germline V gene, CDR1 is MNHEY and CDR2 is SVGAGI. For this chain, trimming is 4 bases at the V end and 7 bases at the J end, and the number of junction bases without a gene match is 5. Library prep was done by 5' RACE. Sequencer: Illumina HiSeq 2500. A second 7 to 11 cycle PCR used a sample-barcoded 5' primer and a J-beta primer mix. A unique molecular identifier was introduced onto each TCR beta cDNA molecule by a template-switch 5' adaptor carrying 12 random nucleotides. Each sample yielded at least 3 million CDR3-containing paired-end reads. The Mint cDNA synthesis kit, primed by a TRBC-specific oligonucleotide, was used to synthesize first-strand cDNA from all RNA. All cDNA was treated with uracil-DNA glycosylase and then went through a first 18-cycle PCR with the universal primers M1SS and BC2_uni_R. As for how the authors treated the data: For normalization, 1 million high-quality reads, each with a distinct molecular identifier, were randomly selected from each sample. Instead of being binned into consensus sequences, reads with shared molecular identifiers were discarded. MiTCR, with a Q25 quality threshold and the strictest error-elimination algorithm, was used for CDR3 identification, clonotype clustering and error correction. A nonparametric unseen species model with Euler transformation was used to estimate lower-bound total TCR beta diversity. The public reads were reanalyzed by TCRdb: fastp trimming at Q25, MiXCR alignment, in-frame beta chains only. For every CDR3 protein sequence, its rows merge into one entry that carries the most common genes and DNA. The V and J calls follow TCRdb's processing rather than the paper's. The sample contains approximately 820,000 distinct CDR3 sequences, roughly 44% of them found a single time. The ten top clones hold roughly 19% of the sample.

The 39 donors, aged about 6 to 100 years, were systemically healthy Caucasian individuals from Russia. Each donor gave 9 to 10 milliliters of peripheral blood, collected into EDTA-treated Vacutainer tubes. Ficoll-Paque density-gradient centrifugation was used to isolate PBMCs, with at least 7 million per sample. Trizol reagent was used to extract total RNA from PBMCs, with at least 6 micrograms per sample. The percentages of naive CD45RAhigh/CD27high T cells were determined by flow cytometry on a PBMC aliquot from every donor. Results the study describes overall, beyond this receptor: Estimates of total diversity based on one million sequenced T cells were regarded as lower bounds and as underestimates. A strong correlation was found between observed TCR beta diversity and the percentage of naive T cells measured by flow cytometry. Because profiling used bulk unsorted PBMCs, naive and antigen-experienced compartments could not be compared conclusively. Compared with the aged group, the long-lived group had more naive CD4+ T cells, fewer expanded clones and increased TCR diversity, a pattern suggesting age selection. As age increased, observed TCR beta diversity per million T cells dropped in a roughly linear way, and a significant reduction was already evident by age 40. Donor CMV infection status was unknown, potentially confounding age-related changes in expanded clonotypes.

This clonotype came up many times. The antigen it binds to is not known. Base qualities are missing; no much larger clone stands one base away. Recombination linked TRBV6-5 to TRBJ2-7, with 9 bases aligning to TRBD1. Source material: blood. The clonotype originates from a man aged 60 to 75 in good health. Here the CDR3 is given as CASSFLGTGEQYF. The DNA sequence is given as TGTGCCAGCAGTTTCTTAGGGACAGGGGAGCAGTACTTC.